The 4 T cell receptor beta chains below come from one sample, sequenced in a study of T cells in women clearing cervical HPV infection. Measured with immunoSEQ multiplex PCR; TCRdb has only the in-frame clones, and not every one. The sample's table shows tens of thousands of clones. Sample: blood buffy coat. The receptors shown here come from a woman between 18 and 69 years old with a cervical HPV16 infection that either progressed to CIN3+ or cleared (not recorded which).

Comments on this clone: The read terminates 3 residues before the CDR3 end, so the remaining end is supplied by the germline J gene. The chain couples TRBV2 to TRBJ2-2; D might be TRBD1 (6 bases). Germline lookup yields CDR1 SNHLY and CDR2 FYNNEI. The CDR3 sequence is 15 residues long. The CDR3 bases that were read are TGTGCCAGCAAAGGACAGAGCTCCTATAATTCACCG. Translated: CASKGQSSYNSP. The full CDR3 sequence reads CASKGQSSYNSPLFF.

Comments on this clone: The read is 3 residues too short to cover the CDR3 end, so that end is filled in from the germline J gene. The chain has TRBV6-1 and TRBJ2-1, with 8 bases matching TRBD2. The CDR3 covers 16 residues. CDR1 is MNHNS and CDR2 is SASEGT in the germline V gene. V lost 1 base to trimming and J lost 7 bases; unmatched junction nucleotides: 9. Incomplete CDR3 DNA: TGTGCCAGCAGTGAAGTCAGCGGGAGCTTGAAAAATGAG. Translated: CASSEVSGSLKNE. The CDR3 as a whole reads CASSEVSGSLKNEQFF.

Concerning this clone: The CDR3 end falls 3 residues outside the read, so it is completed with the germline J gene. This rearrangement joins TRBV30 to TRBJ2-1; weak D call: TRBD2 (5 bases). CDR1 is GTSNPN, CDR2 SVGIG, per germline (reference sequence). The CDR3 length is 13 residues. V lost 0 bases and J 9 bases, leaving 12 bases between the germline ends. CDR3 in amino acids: CAWSVLVLGEQFF. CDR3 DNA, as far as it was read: TGTGCCTGGAGTGTACTAGTCCTCGGTGAG.

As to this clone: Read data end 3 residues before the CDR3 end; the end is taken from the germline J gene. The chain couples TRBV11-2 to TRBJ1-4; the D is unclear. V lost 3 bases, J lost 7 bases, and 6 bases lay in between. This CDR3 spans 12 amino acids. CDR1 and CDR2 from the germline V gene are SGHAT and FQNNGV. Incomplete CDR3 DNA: TGTGCCAGCAGCTTTAATAGTGAAAAA. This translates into CASSFNSEK. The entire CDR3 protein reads CASSFNSEKLFF.